The T cell receptor beta chain described here comes from a study of CD8+ T cells in alopecia areata. Turning to the study itself: It was 6 to 18 months of tofacitinib, and then there were 6 months off drug. Study-wide results and caveats: Because of a solitary nonresponder, the connection of baseline CD8+ expansion to response stays uncertain. Clonality exceeded that of normal scalp in lesional scalp, most notably in alopecia totalis/universalis.

In germline, CDR1 is SGHTA, CDR2 FQGNSA. This CDR3 spans 17 amino acids. The junction had 10 bases not matched to a gene; V was cut back by 0 bases and J by 5 bases. Extracted RNA was reverse transcribed into cDNA, the sequencing template. Produced via immunoSEQ multiplex PCR; TCRdb's table is partial and in-frame only. In the table there are approximately 200,000 clones, 60% of which are singletons. Comment on this clone: What it binds is not known.

The treatment here: oral pan-JAK inhibitor, 5-10 mg twice daily. Sequencing used CD4+ T cells sorted from blood, obtained at week 4, from a patient treated with tofacitinib. This clonotype was sampled from a human donor with alopecia areata. The chain is built from TRBV7-2 and TRBJ2-7; 10 positions agree with TRBD2. CDR3 residues: CASSLAASGSRGNEQYF. DNA for the CDR3: TGTGCCAGCAGCTTAGCGGCTAGCGGGAGTCGAGGGAACGAGCAGTACTTC.